The present TCR beta chain was sequenced within a study of CD8 T cells in Susac syndrome. This CDR3 has 14 amino acids. Germline loops: CDR1 SNHLY, CDR2 FYNNEI. Germline trimming cut 6 bases from V and 9 bases from J; bases unmatched to any gene: 6. Random hexamers were used to reverse transcribe an amount of about 0.45 to 1 ug RNA. TCRdb reanalysed the immunoSEQ multiplex PCR reads using MiXCR and keeps one entry per CDR3 protein. Among about 250,000 distinct CDR3 sequences listed, about 94% were seen once. This receptor was taken from a human donor with multiple sclerosis. The chain links TRBV2 to TRBJ2-1; TRBD2 aligns across 12 bases. The material sequenced was CD4+ T cells from PBMCs. CDR3 amino acids: CASRLAGGRPEQFF. For the CDR3, the DNA is TGTGCCAGCAGGCTAGCGGGAGGGCGACCTGAGCAGTTCTTC. The complete variable domain, with remaining parts taken from reference TRBV2 and TRBJ2-1, reads EPEVTQTPSHQVTQMGQEVILRCVPISNHLYFYWYRQILGQKVEFLVSFYNNEISEKSEIFDDQFSVERPDGSNFTLKIRSTKLEDSAMYFCASRLAGGRPEQFFGPGTRLTVL.